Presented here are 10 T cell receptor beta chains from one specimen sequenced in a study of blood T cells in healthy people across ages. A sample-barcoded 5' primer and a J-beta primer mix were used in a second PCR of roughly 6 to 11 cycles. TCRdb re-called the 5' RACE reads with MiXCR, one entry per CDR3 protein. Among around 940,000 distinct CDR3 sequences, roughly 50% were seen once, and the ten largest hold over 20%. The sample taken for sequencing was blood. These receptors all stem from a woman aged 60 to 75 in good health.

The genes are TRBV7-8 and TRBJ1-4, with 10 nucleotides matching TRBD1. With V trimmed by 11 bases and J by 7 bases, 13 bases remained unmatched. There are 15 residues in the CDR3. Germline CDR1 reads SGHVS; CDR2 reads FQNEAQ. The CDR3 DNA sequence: TGTGCCTGCAACTCGCAGGGGGACAGGGGTGAAAAACTGTTTTTT. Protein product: CACNSQGDRGEKLFF.

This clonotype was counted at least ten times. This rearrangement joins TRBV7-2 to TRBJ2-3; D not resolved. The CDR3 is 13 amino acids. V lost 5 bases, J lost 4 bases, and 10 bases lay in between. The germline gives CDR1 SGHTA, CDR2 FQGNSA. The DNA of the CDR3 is TGTGCCAGCAGCCAAGGTGGCCCAGATACGCAGTATTTT. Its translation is CASSQGGPDTQYF.

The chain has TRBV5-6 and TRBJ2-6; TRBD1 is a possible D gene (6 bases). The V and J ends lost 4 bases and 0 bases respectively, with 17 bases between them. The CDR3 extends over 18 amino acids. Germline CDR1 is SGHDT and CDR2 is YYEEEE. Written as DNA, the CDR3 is TGTGCCAGCAGCCTTGGACAGCCCTCCCACTCTGGGGCCAACGTCCTGACTTTC. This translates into CASSLGQPSHSGANVLTF.

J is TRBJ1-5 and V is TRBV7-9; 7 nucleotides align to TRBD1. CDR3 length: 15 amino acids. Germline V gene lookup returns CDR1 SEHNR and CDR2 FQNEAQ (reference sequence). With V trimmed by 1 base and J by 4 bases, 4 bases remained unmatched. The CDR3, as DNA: TGTGCCAGCAGCTTAGAAGGGACAGTGAATCAGCCCCAGCATTTT. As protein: CASSLEGTVNQPQHF.

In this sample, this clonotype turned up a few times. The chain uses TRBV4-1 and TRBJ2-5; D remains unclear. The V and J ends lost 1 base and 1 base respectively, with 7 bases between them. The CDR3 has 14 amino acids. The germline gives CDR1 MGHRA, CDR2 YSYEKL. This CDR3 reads CASSQVELQETQYF. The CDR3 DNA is TGCGCCAGCAGCCAAGTTGAGCTCCAAGAGACCCAGTACTTC.

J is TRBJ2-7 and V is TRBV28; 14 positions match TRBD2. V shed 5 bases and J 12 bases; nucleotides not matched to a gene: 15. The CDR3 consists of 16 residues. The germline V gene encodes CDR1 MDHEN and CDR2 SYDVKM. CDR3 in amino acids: CASSPAGTSGRYRGYF. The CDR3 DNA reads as TGTGCCAGCAGTCCGGCCGGGACTAGCGGGAGATATCGGGGGTACTTC.

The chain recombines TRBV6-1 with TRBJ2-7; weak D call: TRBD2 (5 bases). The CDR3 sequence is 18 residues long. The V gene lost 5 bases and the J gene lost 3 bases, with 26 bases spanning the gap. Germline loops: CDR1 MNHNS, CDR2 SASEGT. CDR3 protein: CASSPAPDFGMRVYEQYF. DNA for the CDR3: TGTGCCAGCAGTCCCGCCCCGGACTTTGGAATGAGGGTCTACGAGCAGTACTTC.

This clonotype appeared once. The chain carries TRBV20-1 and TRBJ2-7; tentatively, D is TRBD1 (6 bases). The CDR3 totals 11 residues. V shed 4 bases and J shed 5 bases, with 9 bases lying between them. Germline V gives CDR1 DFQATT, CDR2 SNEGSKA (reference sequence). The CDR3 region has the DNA TGCAGTGCTATACAGGGCAACGAGCAGTACTTC. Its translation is CSAIQGNEQYF.

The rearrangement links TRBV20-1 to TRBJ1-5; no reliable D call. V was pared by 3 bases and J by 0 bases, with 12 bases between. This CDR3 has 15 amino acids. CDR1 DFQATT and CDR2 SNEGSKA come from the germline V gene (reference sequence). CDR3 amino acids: CSARGSPYSNQPQHF. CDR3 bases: TGCAGTGCTAGGGGCAGCCCTTATAGCAATCAGCCCCAGCATTTT.

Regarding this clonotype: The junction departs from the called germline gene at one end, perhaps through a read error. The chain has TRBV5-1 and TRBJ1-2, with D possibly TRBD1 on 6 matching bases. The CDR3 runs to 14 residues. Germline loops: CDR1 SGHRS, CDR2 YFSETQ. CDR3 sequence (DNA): TGTGCCAGCAGCTCTCCGGGACAAAACTATGGCTACACCTTC. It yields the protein CASSSPGQNYGYTF.